This is a list of T cell receptor beta chains from one sample in a study of T cell responses to AZD1222 COVID-19 vaccine. Here immunoSEQ multiplex PCR was the method, and the copy in TCRdb shows in-frame clones only, minus some. The sample contains about 150,000 clones, about nine tenths of which appear only once. The sequenced sample was peripheral blood, obtained on day 0 of AZD1222 vaccination. The receptors were gathered from an adult in good health. Both conserved end residues are part of each CDR3. A D gene is named only where the DNA matches it firmly.

>TRBV28|TRBJ2-5|NA
CASRSGQPQETQYF
>TRBV6-2/TRBV6-3|TRBJ1-5|NA
CASSYWAGGSQPQHF
>TRBV4-2|TRBJ1-6|TRBD1
CASSQGQGVENSPLHF
>TRBV3-1/TRBV3-2|TRBJ2-7|NA
CASSQDRYEQYF
>TRBV3-1/TRBV3-2|TRBJ2-7|NA
CASSQGGDREQYF
>TRBV7-3|TRBJ2-3|NA
CASSLRLGGLTDTQYF
>TRBV28|TRBJ1-6|TRBD1
CASTIGTGENSPLHF
>TRBV7-2|TRBJ2-7|NA
CASSPRTDTNAYF
>TRBV5-1|TRBJ1-5|TRBD1
CASSSQGVGEPQHF
>TRBV9|TRBJ2-6|NA
CASSVSAGQGLSGANVLTF
>TRBV5-4|TRBJ2-5|NA
CASSQDTRETQYF
>TRBV4-1|TRBJ2-7|NA
CASSQARGEQYF
>TRBV16|TRBJ2-7|NA
CASSQSGRVVGEQYF
>TRBV2|TRBJ1-5|NA
CASSDPRVFNQPQHF
>TRBV5-1|TRBJ2-2|NA
CASPSEAGELFF
>TRBV5-1|TRBJ2-3|NA
CASSLPRAGTDTQYF
>TRBV6-4|TRBJ1-2|NA
CASSDPIISGYTF
>TRBV28|TRBJ2-7|TRBD1
CASSSGGRSYEQYF
>TRBV5-4|TRBJ2-1|NA
CASCEGNPYNEQFF
>TRBV27|TRBJ2-3|NA
CASSPLSYDTQYF
>TRBV3-1/TRBV3-2|TRBJ1-1|NA
CASSRVPSEAFF
>TRBV3-1/TRBV3-2|TRBJ1-6|NA
CASSLGARNDSPLHF
>TRBV12-3/TRBV12-4|TRBJ2-1|NA
CASEGGVNEQFF
>TRBV7-9|TRBJ1-3|NA
CASIHGGFNAGNTIYF
>TRBV5-4|TRBJ2-6|NA
CASSWNRGSGANVLTF
>TRBV14|TRBJ1-2|NA
CASSQVPYGYTF
>TRBV6-1|TRBJ2-7|NA
CASSDGQSPYEQYF
>TRBV28|TRBJ2-3|TRBD2
CASSLGLAVTDTQYF
>TRBV7-9|TRBJ1-6|NA
CASSSGRTHSPLHF
>TRBV6-4|TRBJ2-2|NA
CASSEGNTGELFF
>TRBV12-1|TRBJ2-3|NA
CASSFRASGGVSTDTQYF
>TRBV5-8|TRBJ2-1|NA
CASTRARSTSYNEQFF
>TRBV11-3|TRBJ2-2|NA
CASSRGTSNTGELFF
>TRBV7-6|TRBJ1-2|TRBD1
CASSLGSTGTVYGYTF
>TRBV12-3/TRBV12-4|TRBJ1-1|NA
CASSSQSNTEAFF
>TRBV10-2|TRBJ2-1|TRBD2
CASSDMTSGGADEQFF
>TRBV24-1|TRBJ2-7|NA
CATSDLDSGEQYF
>TRBV2|TRBJ1-1|NA
CASSFWGDGTEAFF
>TRBV21-1|TRBJ2-7|NA
CASSKGANLWGDRGSYEQYF
>TRBV7-9|TRBJ2-7|TRBD2
CASSSFRAGGPYEQYF
>TRBV5-1|TRBJ2-5|NA
CASSLRLKETQYF
>TRBV18|TRBJ1-1|NA
CASSPRSSGTEAFF
>TRBV5-1|TRBJ2-7|NA
CASSSNRDEQYF
>TRBV6-6|TRBJ1-2|NA
CASSYSSLPYNYTF
>TRBV7-2|TRBJ2-1|TRBD2
CASSLAPSGGDNEQFF
>TRBV7-8|TRBJ1-5|NA
CASSLGSRLGNQPQHF
>TRBV27|TRBJ1-5|TRBD1
CASSPGQGARGPQHF
>TRBV5-1|TRBJ1-4|TRBD1
CASSWTGLKVVSEKLFF